The rows below give T cell receptor beta chains drawn from one sample of a study of T cell responses to AZD1222 COVID-19 vaccine. Profiling relied on immunoSEQ multiplex PCR, and the TCRdb table lists in-frame clones only, not all of them. Of some 170,000 clones in the sample, roughly nine tenths were seen once. Here the sequenced sample was peripheral blood, taken on day 0 of AZD1222 vaccination. The receptors were sampled from an adult in good health. CDR3s include the opening cysteine and the closing phenylalanine or tryptophan.

v_gene: TRBV7-9; j_gene: TRBJ2-3; CDR3aa: CASSMGLAGVDTQYF
v_gene: TRBV7-8; j_gene: TRBJ1-6; CDR3aa: CASSGARDSPLHF
v_gene: TRBV29-1; j_gene: TRBJ1-1; CDR3aa: CSVASTFAEAFF
v_gene: TRBV14; j_gene: TRBJ2-3; CDR3aa: CASSSRLAARREDTQYF
v_gene: TRBV12-3/TRBV12-4; j_gene: TRBJ1-3; CDR3aa: CASSLPPGNTIYF
v_gene: TRBV5-1; j_gene: TRBJ1-4; CDR3aa: CASSVSSTNEKLFF
v_gene: TRBV11-2; j_gene: TRBJ2-5; CDR3aa: CASSFFGRGETQYF
v_gene: TRBV28; j_gene: TRBJ1-2; CDR3aa: CASSRLSPPGASGYTF
v_gene: TRBV15; j_gene: TRBJ2-1; CDR3aa: CATSREKRTSYNEQFF
v_gene: TRBV7-9; j_gene: TRBJ1-2; CDR3aa: CASSLETSVYTF
v_gene: TRBV5-1; j_gene: TRBJ2-7; CDR3aa: CASSYFSASGNSYEQYF
v_gene: TRBV9; j_gene: TRBJ1-4; CDR3aa: CASSARAANEKLFF
v_gene: TRBV7-9; j_gene: TRBJ2-3; CDR3aa: CASSPQGQTDTQYF
v_gene: TRBV28; j_gene: TRBJ2-1; CDR3aa: CASEYGLAAKVYNEQFF
v_gene: TRBV11-2; j_gene: TRBJ2-5; CDR3aa: CASSLGETQYF
v_gene: TRBV25-1; j_gene: TRBJ1-2; CDR3aa: CASSEKVISGYTF
v_gene: TRBV3-1/TRBV3-2; j_gene: TRBJ1-5; CDR3aa: CASSLGLQPNQPQHF
v_gene: TRBV7-2; j_gene: TRBJ2-7; CDR3aa: CASSYIGTSGRFGGEQYF
v_gene: TRBV5-6; j_gene: TRBJ1-1; CDR3aa: CASSYRVNTEAFF
v_gene: TRBV7-3; j_gene: TRBJ2-2; CDR3aa: CASSSDSWSTGELFF
v_gene: TRBV7-9; j_gene: TRBJ2-2; CDR3aa: CASRGTQGTGELFF
v_gene: TRBV6-1; j_gene: TRBJ1-2; CDR3aa: CASSEGTGANYGYTF
v_gene: TRBV7-2; j_gene: TRBJ1-2; CDR3aa: CASSSPSPDGYTF
v_gene: TRBV11-2; j_gene: TRBJ1-2; CDR3aa: CASSPQTNYGYTF
v_gene: TRBV19; j_gene: TRBJ2-1; CDR3aa: CASSSPPQREDNEQFF
v_gene: TRBV19; j_gene: TRBJ2-4; CDR3aa: CASSPGTSGAKNIQYF
v_gene: TRBV7-2; j_gene: TRBJ1-5; CDR3aa: CASSFGGLGNQPQHF
v_gene: TRBV29-1; j_gene: TRBJ1-4; CDR3aa: CSVSEGEKLFF
v_gene: TRBV7-8; j_gene: TRBJ2-1; CDR3aa: CASSPPPLGEQFF
v_gene: TRBV5-1; j_gene: TRBJ2-3; CDR3aa: CASSFPSGGTDTQYF
v_gene: TRBV30; j_gene: TRBJ2-3; CDR3aa: CAWTLGGPDTQYF
v_gene: TRBV7-3; j_gene: TRBJ2-1; CDR3aa: CASSTPGLAGRQVAYNEQFF
v_gene: TRBV4-2; j_gene: TRBJ2-2; CDR3aa: CASSQLSGTGGAGELFF
v_gene: TRBV19; j_gene: TRBJ1-5; CDR3aa: CASTPKNSNQPQHF
v_gene: TRBV19; j_gene: TRBJ2-2; CDR3aa: CASSTVRGGELFF
v_gene: TRBV6-1; j_gene: TRBJ1-5; CDR3aa: CASSDLPDSRYQPQHF
v_gene: TRBV3-1/TRBV3-2; j_gene: TRBJ2-1; CDR3aa: CASSQHGGPNEQFF
v_gene: TRBV15; j_gene: TRBJ1-5; CDR3aa: CATSRDGNGNQPQHF
v_gene: TRBV7-9; j_gene: TRBJ1-1; CDR3aa: CASLTWGYNTEAFF
v_gene: TRBV9; j_gene: TRBJ2-1; CDR3aa: CASSGGGAGYNEQFF
v_gene: TRBV7-2; j_gene: TRBJ2-1; CDR3aa: CASSLGGTSSYNEQFF
v_gene: TRBV5-1; j_gene: TRBJ2-1; CDR3aa: CASSLEEGRNEQFF
v_gene: TRBV21-1; j_gene: TRBJ1-2; CDR3aa: CASRLWDRGPPNYGYTF
v_gene: TRBV5-6; j_gene: TRBJ1-5; CDR3aa: CASSTASMGNQPQHF
v_gene: TRBV7-2; j_gene: TRBJ2-7; CDR3aa: CASSLSWGQSSYEQYF
v_gene: TRBV15; j_gene: TRBJ2-5; CDR3aa: CATSRDGQAAGQETQYF
v_gene: TRBV2; j_gene: TRBJ1-1; CDR3aa: CASSLLEVNTEAFF